Each of the 14 T cell receptor beta chains below was sequenced from the same sample in a study of T cell responses to AZD1222 COVID-19 vaccine. Repertoires were generated with immunoSEQ multiplex PCR, while TCRdb's copy carries only in-frame clones and drops some. The sample includes over 70,000 clones, 65% to 80% seen only once; the top ten take about 26%. Sequences were derived from peripheral blood, sampled 28 days after the second dose of the MenACWY control vaccine. The source of these receptors is an adult who received the MenACWY meningococcal vaccine as a control.

V usage is TRBV4-1 and J usage is TRBJ2-7, with no clear D. V shed 4 bases and J shed 2 bases, with 9 bases lying between them. The CDR3 is made up of 13 amino acids. The germline CDR1 and CDR2 sequences are MGHRA and YSYEKL. CDR3: CASSRGEAYEQYF. CDR3 coding DNA: TGCGCCAGCAGCCGCGGAGAAGCCTACGAGCAGTACTTC.

This rearrangement joins TRBV5-6 to TRBJ2-3, with 8 bases fitting TRBD1. There are 15 residues in the CDR3. V shed 0 bases and J 4 bases; nucleotides not matched to a gene: 4. Germline CDR1 reads SGHDT; CDR2 reads YYEEEE. The CDR3 region is CASSLAGGNADTQYF. In DNA form, the CDR3 reads TGTGCCAGCAGCTTGGCAGGGGGCAATGCAGATACGCAGTATTTT.

The DNA for the CDR3 is TGTGCCAGCAGCCCCGTTGGAGGCCGGGGGGAGTATTTT. Its protein is CASSPVGGRGEYF. The rearrangement links TRBV7-2 to TRBJ2-3; TRBD2 agrees at 7 bases. The CDR3 runs 13 residues. Germline V gene sequence: CDR1 SGHTA, CDR2 FQGNSA. The J segment lost 13 bases and the V segment lost 5 bases, leaving 12 bases of the junction unmatched.

In this sample, this clone turned up once. The chain has TRBV3-1 (or the pseudogene TRBV3-2) and TRBJ2-5, with D hard to call. Trimming took off 0 bases at V and 3 bases at J, with 8 bases between the two ends. Germline-derived CDR1 and CDR2 are LGHDT and YNNKEL (reference sequence). The CDR3 totals 14 residues. The CDR3 loop reads CASSQDRTEETQYF. CDR3 bases: TGTGCCAGCAGCCAAGATAGAACTGAAGAGACCCAGTACTTC.

The chain uses TRBV7-2 and TRBJ1-1; the D gene is possibly TRBD1 (6 bases). Trimming took 5 bases from V and 4 from J, leaving 14 bases between them. Germline CDR1 and CDR2: SGHTA and FQGNSA. The CDR3 runs to 14 residues. Here the CDR3 DNA reads TGTGCCAGCAGCCAAGCGGGGGCGGGCACTGAAGCTTTCTTT. Amino acid sequence: CASSQAGAGTEAFF. The full variable domain, with the rest looked up from reference TRBV7-2 and TRBJ1-1, is GAGVSQSPSNKVTEKGKDVELRCDPISGHTALYWYRQSLGQGLEFLIYFQGNSAPDKSGLPSDRFSAERTGGSVSTLTIQRTQQEDSAVYLCASSQAGAGTEAFFGQGTRLTVV.

The chain couples TRBV20-1 to TRBJ2-7; TRBD2 is a possible D gene (5 bases). V lost 6 bases and J 7 bases, leaving 13 bases between the germline ends. Germline values: CDR1 DFQATT, CDR2 SNEGSKA (reference sequence). This CDR3 contains 11 residues. In DNA, the CDR3 is TGCAGTGCCCCGGTGACTATTGAGCAGTACTTC. Its translation is CSAPVTIEQYF.

This sequence joins TRBV19 and TRBJ2-4, with TRBD1 matching over 7 bases. CDR1 is LNHDA, CDR2 SQIVND, per germline (reference sequence). The ends lost 5 bases at V and 1 base at J; junction bases unmatched: 8. The length of the CDR3 is 16 residues. The CDR3 nucleotides read TGTGCCAGTAGTTTACAGGGGCGAGCCGCCAAAAACATTCAGTACTTC. This translates into CASSLQGRAAKNIQYF.

Only one count was recorded for this clone. The chain uses TRBV5-6 and TRBJ1-4; no clear D. There are 15 residues in the CDR3. Germline lookup yields CDR1 SGHDT and CDR2 YYEEEE. Deletions cut 3 bases from V and 0 bases from J, with 9 bases between. The CDR3 DNA sequence: TGTGCCAGCAGCTCCCCTGCTGCAACTAATGAAAAACTGTTTTTT. As protein: CASSSPAATNEKLFF.

The chain is built from TRBV6-2 or TRBV6-3 and TRBJ2-1, with 10 bases aligning to TRBD1. J was trimmed by 3 bases and V by 0 bases; bases with no gene match: 14. Germline lookup yields CDR1 MNHEY and CDR2 SVGEGT. This CDR3 has 20 amino acids. Here the CDR3 reads CASSYSRATGDRGVYNEQFF. CDR3 in DNA: TGTGCCAGCAGTTACTCGCGCGCCACGGGGGACAGGGGCGTCTACAATGAGCAGTTCTTC.

The chain employs TRBV13 and TRBJ2-7; TRBD1 might be the D (5 bases). The germline V gene has CDR1 PRHDT and CDR2 FYEKMQ (reference sequence). V shed 5 bases and J shed 0 bases, with 11 bases lying between them. CDR3 length: 14 residues. The CDR3 bases are TGTGCCAGCAGCCGGACACTGAGCTCCTACGAGCAGTACTTC. Encoded protein: CASSRTLSSYEQYF.

This chain joins TRBV19 and TRBJ1-2; D remains unclear. Deletions cut 4 bases from V and 1 base from J, with 10 bases between. The CDR3 sequence is 14 residues long. CDR1 is LNHDA and CDR2 is SQIVND in the germline V gene (reference sequence). The CDR3 loop is CASSSDAYNYGYTF. CDR3 nucleotide sequence: TGTGCCAGTAGTAGTGACGCCTATAACTATGGCTACACCTTC.

The chain joins TRBV3-1 (or the pseudogene TRBV3-2) to TRBJ1-2; no definite D call. V dropped 0 bases and J dropped 6 bases, with 14 bases sitting between them. The CDR3 extends over 15 amino acids. Germline V lookup: CDR1 LGHDT, CDR2 YNNKEL (reference sequence). CDR3 sequence: CASSQEGGVSDGYTF. In DNA, the CDR3 is TGTGCCAGCAGCCAAGAGGGCGGGGTTTCGGATGGCTACACCTTC.

V gene TRBV5-1 combines with J gene TRBJ2-1, with TRBD2 identical over 11 bases. The CDR3 extends over 16 amino acids. Germline CDR1 reads SGHRS; CDR2 reads YFSETQ. V lost 0 bases, J lost 9 bases, and 8 bases stayed unmatched. The CDR3 sequence: CASSLAVAGGPSEQFF. In nucleotides, the CDR3 is TGCGCCAGCAGCTTGGCGGTAGCGGGAGGGCCAAGTGAGCAGTTCTTC.

V usage is TRBV7-9 and J usage is TRBJ1-2; weak D call: TRBD1 (5 bases). The germline V gene encodes CDR1 SEHNR and CDR2 FQNEAQ (reference sequence). Trimming stripped 1 base from V and 1 base from J, with 10 bases between. The CDR3 is made up of 15 amino acids. DNA for the CDR3: TGTGCCAGCAGCTTAGACGGGGACTTTAACTATGGCTACACCTTC. Encoded protein: CASSLDGDFNYGYTF.